These T cell receptor beta chains were read from a single sample in a study of cytomegalovirus exposure and HLA in healthy donors. Here immunoSEQ multiplex PCR was the method, and the copy in TCRdb shows in-frame clones only, minus some. Counted here are about 170,000 clones, over 60% occurring once; the ten biggest clones make up approximately 2.4%. The specimen was PBMCs. Receptors were obtained from a woman aged 50 to 60 in good health and CMV-seronegative. Both conserved end residues are part of each CDR3. D genes are given only for firm matches. Some rows have no size entry. The others give once, few or many, or a class for an expanded clone.

abundance	d_gene	v_gene	j_gene	CDR3aa	CDR3nt
few	NA	TRBV9	TRBJ1-3	CASSVFPNRLDSGNTIYF	TGTGCCAGCAGCGTATTCCCCAACAGGTTGGACTCTGGAAACACCATATATTTT
NA	TRBD2	TRBV2	TRBJ2-3	CASSLAGGTDTQYF	TGTGCCAGCAGCCTAGCGGGGGGCACAGATACGCAGTATTTT
NA	NA	TRBV2	TRBJ2-7	CASSPPWREQYF	TGTGCCAGCAGTCCACCCTGGAGGGAGCAGTACTTC
NA	TRBD2	TRBV11-2	TRBJ2-1	CASSLDRVGGVYNEQFF	TGTGCCAGCAGCTTAGATCGGGTCGGGGGGGTCTACAATGAGCAGTTCTTC
few	TRBD2	TRBV2	TRBJ2-3	CASRPLAGGENTQYF	TGTGCCAGCAGACCACTAGCGGGGGGTGAAAATACGCAGTATTTT
few	NA	TRBV28	TRBJ1-2	CASSLVQGEGYTF	TGTGCCAGCAGTTTAGTGCAGGGCGAGGGCTACACCTTC
NA	TRBD2	TRBV7-2	TRBJ2-7	CASSLVFAGGSSEQYF	TGTGCCAGCAGCTTAGTATTTGCGGGGGGGAGTAGCGAGCAGTACTTC
NA	NA	TRBV25-1	TRBJ2-7	CASSESYEQYF	TGTGCCAGCAGTGAATCTTACGAGCAGTACTTC
NA	TRBD2	TRBV13	TRBJ2-7	CASSWGGDAPYEQYF	TGTGCCAGCAGCTGGGGGGGGGACGCCCCCTACGAGCAGTACTTC
NA	NA	TRBV4-2	TRBJ2-7	CASSQDWDSGDEQYF	TGTGCCAGCAGCCAAGATTGGGACTCCGGCGACGAGCAGTACTTC
NA	NA	TRBV15	TRBJ2-1	CATSSPQTQRRGQFF	TGTGCCACCAGCAGTCCCCAGACCCAAAGGAGGGGGCAGTTCTTC
once	TRBD1	TRBV6-1	TRBJ1-2	CASSRQGELNYGYTF	TGTGCCAGCAGTAGACAGGGAGAGCTAAACTATGGCTACACCTTC
NA	TRBD1	TRBV7-2	TRBJ1-2	CASSLPEEDRGRSYGYTF	TGTGCCAGCAGCTTGCCGGAAGAGGACAGGGGCAGGAGCTATGGCTACACCTTC
NA	NA	TRBV6-5	TRBJ2-7	CASSYGGASSYEQYF	TGTGCCAGCAGTTACGGGGGGGCCAGCTCCTACGAGCAGTACTTC
NA	TRBD1	TRBV28	TRBJ2-3	CASSSLGREGAKTDTQYF	TGTGCCAGCAGTTCCCTGGGCCGTGAGGGGGCTAAAACAGATACGCAGTATTTT
NA	NA	TRBV4-1	TRBJ2-6	CASSQTGPGGSGANVLTF	TGCGCCAGCAGCCAAACCGGGCCCGGGGGCTCTGGGGCCAACGTCCTGACTTTC
NA	NA	TRBV27	TRBJ2-1	CASSPPRGAVGDNEQFF	TGTGCCAGCAGTCCCCCTCGGGGGGCCGTGGGGGACAATGAGCAGTTCTTC
NA	TRBD1	TRBV10-3	TRBJ1-5	CAISESNRGDDQPQHF	TGTGCCATCAGTGAGTCGAACAGGGGTGATGATCAGCCCCAGCATTTT
few	TRBD1	TRBV29-1	TRBJ1-5	CSVAGGQGDQPQHF	TGCAGCGTTGCGGGGGGGCAGGGGGATCAGCCCCAGCATTTT
few	TRBD1	TRBV5-1	TRBJ2-7	CASSNPGQFYEQYF	TGCGCCAGCAGCAACCCGGGACAGTTCTACGAGCAGTACTTC
NA	NA	TRBV10-2	TRBJ1-3	CASSEPPPGNTIYF	TGCGCCAGCAGTGAGCCCCCTCCTGGAAACACCATATATTTT
NA	TRBD2	TRBV19	TRBJ2-2	CASSKGAGQYTGELFF	TGTGCCAGTAGTAAAGGAGCGGGGCAATACACCGGGGAGCTGTTTTTT
NA	NA	TRBV9	TRBJ1-4	CASSLGRGSTNEKLFF	TGTGCCAGCAGTCTCGGGAGAGGATCAACTAATGAAAAACTGTTTTTT
NA	NA	TRBV6-5	TRBJ2-7	CASSSPKRSYEQYF	TGTGCCAGCAGCTCGCCCAAGAGGTCCTACGAGCAGTACTTC
NA	NA	TRBV2	TRBJ2-5	CASRQLTDTQETQYF	TGTGCCAGCAGGCAGCTGACAGATACCCAAGAGACCCAGTACTTC
NA	TRBD2	TRBV7-2	TRBJ2-7	CASSLTSGTNEQYF	TGTGCCAGCAGCTTAACTAGCGGAACGAACGAGCAGTACTTC
NA	TRBD1	TRBV2	TRBJ1-1	CASGQTGRNTEAFF	TGTGCCAGCGGGCAGACAGGGCGGAACACTGAAGCTTTCTTT
once	NA	TRBV18	TRBJ1-1	CASSIDSYTEAFF	TGTGCCAGCTCAATTGACAGCTACACTGAAGCTTTCTTT
NA	TRBD1	TRBV28	TRBJ1-2	CASSETGDYGYTF	TGTGCCAGCAGCGAGACAGGGGACTATGGCTACACCTTC
NA	TRBD2	TRBV7-2	TRBJ2-2	CASSFRLAGGAGELFF	TGTGCCAGCAGCTTTCGACTAGCGGGGGGGGCCGGGGAGCTGTTTTTT
NA	NA	TRBV5-1	TRBJ1-1	CASSLIWNTEAFF	TGCGCCAGCAGCTTGATCTGGAACACTGAAGCTTTCTTT
NA	NA	TRBV10-3	TRBJ2-5	CAISESTPGHPGEETQYF	TGTGCCATCAGTGAGTCCACGCCGGGACACCCAGGGGAAGAGACCCAGTACTTC
NA	TRBD2	TRBV27	TRBJ2-7	CASRVAGGYTYEQYF	TGTGCCAGCAGGGTAGCGGGGGGCTATACCTACGAGCAGTACTTC
NA	TRBD1	TRBV5-5	TRBJ2-5	CASSPRGPETQYF	TGTGCCAGCAGCCCCAGGGGGCCGGAGACCCAGTACTTC
NA	NA	TRBV9	TRBJ2-7	CASSVDPGAGYEQYF	TGTGCCAGCAGCGTAGACCCGGGAGCAGGCTACGAGCAGTACTTC
few	NA	TRBV5-5	TRBJ1-5	CASRGENNQPQHF	TGTGCCAGCAGAGGAGAAAACAATCAGCCCCAGCATTTT
NA	TRBD1	TRBV5-6	TRBJ1-5	CASSLAGQGFLVSNQPQHF	TGTGCCAGCAGCTTGGCGGGACAGGGGTTTTTAGTTAGCAATCAGCCCCAGCATTTT
NA	TRBD2	TRBV18	TRBJ2-2	CASSPPGLAVTENTGELFF	TGTGCCAGCTCACCACCCGGACTAGCGGTCACGGAGAACACCGGGGAGCTGTTTTTT
NA	TRBD1	TRBV5-6	TRBJ1-1	CASSRDRASEAFF	TGTGCCAGCAGTCGGGACAGGGCGTCTGAAGCTTTCTTT
NA	NA	TRBV30	TRBJ2-7	CAWIPGQATYEQYF	TGTGCCTGGATCCCGGGACAAGCGACCTACGAGCAGTACTTC
NA	TRBD1	TRBV5-6	TRBJ2-1	CASSSNRGLSSYNEQFF	TGTGCCAGCAGCTCTAACAGGGGCCTAAGCTCCTACAATGAGCAGTTCTTC
few	NA	TRBV11-2	TRBJ1-1	CASSLGATGNTEAFF	TGTGCCAGCAGCTTAGGAGCCACGGGGAACACTGAAGCTTTCTTT
once	NA	TRBV5-1	TRBJ2-7	CASSLSGQNYEQYF	TGCGCCAGCAGCTTGTCTGGGCAGAATTACGAGCAGTACTTC
NA	NA	TRBV6-1	TRBJ1-5	CASRPSQAVSQPQHF	TGTGCCAGCAGGCCGTCCCAGGCCGTGAGTCAGCCCCAGCATTTT
once	NA	TRBV14	TRBJ2-1	CASSQESRWNEQFF	TGTGCCAGCAGCCAAGAATCTAGATGGAATGAGCAGTTCTTC
few	NA	TRBV9	TRBJ2-2	CASSVGWGANTGELFF	TGTGCCAGCAGCGTAGGTTGGGGGGCGAACACCGGGGAGCTGTTTTTT
NA	TRBD2	TRBV10-3	TRBJ2-7	CAIRVAGGPGEQYF	TGTGCCATCAGGGTAGCGGGGGGGCCGGGGGAGCAGTACTTC
NA	NA	TRBV19	TRBJ1-1	CASSSQMNTEAFF	TGTGCCAGTAGTAGCCAGATGAACACTGAAGCTTTCTTT
NA	TRBD1	TRBV5-6	TRBJ1-2	CASSGKGAAIYGYTF	TGTGCCAGCAGCGGAAAGGGGGCCGCCATCTATGGCTACACCTTC
NA	TRBD1	TRBV6-1	TRBJ1-4	CASSPLQGGSEKLFF	TGTGCCAGCAGCCCTCTACAGGGGGGGAGCGAAAAACTGTTTTTT